One sample yielded the 26 T cell receptor beta chains listed below, sequenced in a study of shared clonotypes between healthy human individuals. Here immunoSEQ multiplex PCR was the method, and the copy in TCRdb shows in-frame clones only, minus some. The data contain around 1.5 million clones, nearly 99% of them singletons. Specimen: naive CD4+ T cells sorted from blood. The sample's subset: CD45RA+ positively selected. The receptors stem from a man aged 30 to 39 in good health.

The chain is built from TRBV5-4 and TRBJ2-7, with a possible D match to TRBD1 (5 bases). Germline loops: CDR1 SGHNT, CDR2 YYREEE (reference sequence). This CDR3 is 17 amino acids long. V dropped 0 bases and J dropped 5 bases, with 21 bases sitting between them. The chain's CDR3 is CASSLEARAALSDEQYF. CDR3 in DNA: TGTGCCAGCAGCTTGGAGGCCAGGGCGGCCCTTTCTGACGAGCAGTACTTC. Full variable domain (outside the CDR3, taken from reference TRBV5-4 and TRBJ2-7): ETGVTQSPTHLIKTRGQQVTLRCSSQSGHNTVSWYQQALGQGPQFIFQYYREEENGRGNFPPRFSGLQFPNYSSELNVNALELDDSALYLCASSLEARAALSDEQYFGPGTRLTVT.

The chain joins TRBV5-1 to TRBJ1-3; a possible D gene is TRBD1 (5 bases). CDR1 and CDR2 from the germline V gene are SGHRS and YFSETQ. Between the trimmed V and J ends, which lost 4 bases and 4 bases, there was a span of 12 bases. The CDR3 sequence is 14 residues long. CDR3 loop: CASSEGTGGNTIYF. The CDR3 coding sequence is TGCGCCAGCAGCGAAGGGACGGGCGGAAACACCATATATTTT.

The rearrangement joins TRBV19 to TRBJ2-1; D may be TRBD2 (5 bases). The V gene lost 5 bases and the J gene lost 7 bases, with 21 bases spanning the gap. This CDR3 spans 16 amino acids. Germline lookup yields CDR1 LNHDA and CDR2 SQIVND (reference sequence). In DNA, the CDR3 is TGTGCCAGTAGTCCTCGGGGAGACCTTTACCCAAATGAGCAGTTCTTC. Translated: CASSPRGDLYPNEQFF.

V gene TRBV7-9 combines with J gene TRBJ2-3; tentative D call: TRBD2 (6 bases). The CDR3 contains 14 residues. Germline CDR1 reads SEHNR; CDR2 reads FQNEAQ (reference sequence). Trimming pared 6 bases from V and 2 bases from J, leaving 12 bases between. The CDR3 protein is CASRGGGNTDTQYF. The CDR3 DNA sequence: TGTGCCAGCAGAGGTGGGGGGAACACAGATACGCAGTATTTT.

The J gene is TRBJ2-5, the V gene TRBV15, with D uncertain. V shed 0 bases and J shed 1 base, with 9 bases lying between them. From germline, CDR1 is LNHNV and CDR2 YYDKDF (reference sequence). The CDR3 is made up of 15 amino acids. CDR3 amino acids: CATSRDWTGQETQYF. The CDR3 nucleotides are TGTGCCACCAGCAGAGATTGGACGGGCCAAGAGACCCAGTACTTC.

The chain carries TRBV6-6 and TRBJ2-1, with 10 bases lining up with TRBD2. With V trimmed by 5 bases and J by 8 bases, 3 bases remained unmatched. Germline V CDR1 and CDR2: MNHNY, SVGAGI (reference sequence). This CDR3 is built from 13 residues. Here the CDR3 reads CASSLAGDHEQFF. The DNA of the CDR3 is TGTGCCAGCAGTCTAGCGGGAGACCATGAGCAGTTCTTC.

With respect to this clone: This same CDR3 is encoded by further DNA sequences in the sample. The chain is built from TRBV5-6 and TRBJ2-7, with 8 bases that match TRBD2. CDR1 and CDR2 from the germline V gene are SGHDT and YYEEEE. Trimming at V came to 4 bases and at J to 2 bases, leaving 2 bases not matched to a gene. The CDR3 extends over 13 amino acids. CDR3 nucleotides: TGTGCCAGCAGCCTTAGCGGGACCTACGAGCAGTACTTC. This translates into CASSLSGTYEQYF. The full variable domain, with the rest looked up from reference TRBV5-6 and TRBJ2-7, is DAGVTQSPTHLIKTRGQQVTLRCSPKSGHDTVSWYQQALGQGPQFIFQYYEEEERQRGNFPDRFSGHQFPNYSSELNVNALLLGDSALYLCASSLSGTYEQYFGPGTRLTVT.

The chain combines TRBV29-1 with TRBJ2-7, with D perhaps matching TRBD2 (6 bases). Germline V CDR1 and CDR2: SQVTM, ANQGSEA. The germline V and J ends were trimmed by 6 bases and 2 bases, with 20 bases remaining between them. The CDR3 runs to 15 residues. The CDR3 nucleotides are TGCAGCGTGGGATTTACTAGCACTGGAGCCTACGAGCAGTACTTC. It codes for CSVGFTSTGAYEQYF.

This clone was picked up a small number of times. The rearrangement links TRBV20-1 to TRBJ2-5; D is undetermined. This CDR3 region has 11 residues. In germline, CDR1 is DFQATT, CDR2 SNEGSKA (reference sequence). Trimming took 7 bases from V and 0 from J, leaving 6 bases between them. The CDR3 spells CSEEYQETQYF. In DNA form, the CDR3 reads TGCAGTGAGGAGTACCAAGAGACCCAGTACTTC.

V gene TRBV4-1 combines with J gene TRBJ2-1; D ambiguous. Germline CDR1 is MGHRA and CDR2 is YSYEKL. Trimming stripped 8 bases from V and 2 bases from J, with 10 bases between. This CDR3 has 13 residues. The CDR3 reads CASALKAYNEQFF. CDR3 bases: TGCGCCAGCGCTCTGAAGGCCTACAATGAGCAGTTCTTC.

This chain connects TRBV5-1 to TRBJ2-7, with D hard to call. CDR1 SGHRS and CDR2 YFSETQ come from the germline V gene. Trimming took off 2 bases at V and 3 bases at J, with 9 bases between the two ends. This CDR3 is 13 amino acids long. The CDR3 loop is CASSFRLDYEQYF. The CDR3 DNA sequence: TGCGCCAGCAGCTTTAGACTCGACTACGAGCAGTACTTC.

The rearrangement links TRBV14 to TRBJ2-3, with 7 bases that match TRBD1. Germline CDR1 SGHDN, CDR2 FVKESK. The CDR3 has 15 amino acids. The V gene end was trimmed by 1 base and the J gene end by 4 bases; junction bases not matched to a gene: 5. The CDR3 DNA reads as TGTGCCAGCAGCCAAGGCAAGGGGGCGGCAGATACGCAGTATTTT. Its translation: CASSQGKGAADTQYF.

The V gene is TRBV7-2, the J gene TRBJ2-1; TRBD1 might be the D (5 bases). Looked up from germline, CDR1 is SGHTA and CDR2 is FQGNSA. The CDR3 has 13 amino acids. Trimming stripped 1 base from V and 8 bases from J, with 9 bases between. CDR3 nucleotide sequence: TGTGCCAGCAGCTTAGTCCTAGGGGATGAGCAGTTCTTC. It is translated as CASSLVLGDEQFF.

J is TRBJ2-7 and V is TRBV5-1, with D possibly called TRBD1 or TRBD2 (5 bases each). This CDR3 comprises 13 residues. V lost 8 bases and J lost 1, with 13 bases in between. Germline V CDR1 and CDR2: SGHRS, YFSETQ. The CDR3 here is CASRGTESYEQYF. In nucleotides, the CDR3 is TGCGCCAGTAGAGGGACCGAATCCTACGAGCAGTACTTC.

The chain couples TRBV27 to TRBJ1-4; 7 bases align to TRBD1. Germline CDR1 and CDR2: MNHEY and SMNVEV (reference sequence). The V segment lost 3 bases and the J segment 8 bases; nucleotides outside the gene matches: 6. The CDR3 has 14 residues. CDR3 residues: CASSLRGREEKLFF. The CDR3 nucleotides are TGTGCCAGCAGTTTGAGGGGGCGGGAGGAAAAACTGTTTTTT. Combining the CDR3 with reference TRBV27 and TRBJ1-4 gives the whole variable domain EAQVTQNPRYLITVTGKKLTVTCSQNMNHEYMSWYRQDPGLGLRQIYYSMNVEVTDKGDVPEGYKVSRKEKRNFPLILESPSPNQTSLYFCASSLRGREEKLFFGSGTQLSVL.

The V call is TRBV5-1, the J call TRBJ2-7; D might be TRBD1 (5 bases). The CDR3 is 15 residues long. V was trimmed by 0 bases and J by 5 bases, leaving 15 bases between them. CDR1 and CDR2 from the germline V gene are SGHRS and YFSETQ. The CDR3 coding sequence is TGCGCCAGCAGCTTGGTTTTAGGGCAGGGCGACGAGCAGTACTTC. Translated, it gives CASSLVLGQGDEQYF.

The rearrangement joins TRBV18 to TRBJ1-5, with unresolved D. Germline V CDR1 and CDR2: KGHSH, LQKENI. This CDR3 has 13 residues. Trimming removed 4 bases from V and 4 bases from J, with 8 bases in between. The CDR3 nucleotides read TGTGCCAGCTCACTTAAAGAGAATCAGCCCCAGCATTTT. Encoded protein: CASSLKENQPQHF.

About this clone: The same CDR3 also results from other DNA sequences found in this sample. The gene calls are TRBV18 and TRBJ1-5; the D gene is possibly TRBD1 (5 bases). Between the trimmed V and J ends, which lost 2 bases and 5 bases, there was a span of 10 bases. The CDR3 spans 14 residues. Germline CDR1 KGHSH, CDR2 LQKENI. The chain's CDR3 is CASSPGGKDQPQHF. CDR3 DNA sequence: TGTGCCAGCTCACCAGGGGGGAAGGATCAGCCCCAGCATTTT.

V and J are TRBV30 and TRBJ2-3; D gene unclear. This CDR3 spans 12 amino acids. The germline gives CDR1 GTSNPN, CDR2 SVGIG (reference sequence). V was pared by 4 bases and J by 7 bases, with 12 bases between. Written as DNA, the CDR3 is TGTGCCTGGACAACCTTGTGGAATACGCAGTATTTT. The encoded protein is CAWTTLWNTQYF.

V gene TRBV7-2 combines with J gene TRBJ2-5; perhaps TRBD2 as D (7 bases). Germline V lookup: CDR1 SGHTA, CDR2 FQGNSA. V shed 1 base and J shed 7 bases, with 22 bases lying between them. The CDR3 runs to 17 residues. CDR3 DNA: TGTGCCAGCAGCTTAGGGAGAGGGGGACTAACAATTCGGACCCAGTACTTC. It translates to CASSLGRGGLTIRTQYF.

The J gene is TRBJ2-5, the V gene TRBV7-9, with D tentatively TRBD1 (7 bases). CDR1 and CDR2 from the germline V gene are SEHNR and FQNEAQ (reference sequence). The CDR3 runs to 14 residues. V lost 5 bases to trimming and J lost 5 bases, with 15 bases between them. This CDR3 reads CASSDSGGGETQYF. The CDR3 coding sequence is TGTGCCAGCAGCGATTCAGGGGGAGGTGAGACCCAGTACTTC.

The chain joins TRBV7-9 to TRBJ2-7, with 8 positions matching TRBD1. Germline-derived CDR1 and CDR2 are SEHNR and FQNEAQ (reference sequence). The CDR3 runs to 15 residues. V lost 5 bases and J lost 2; bases outside the gene matches: 8. CDR3 sequence reads: CASSDEDRGTYEQYF. The CDR3 region has the DNA TGTGCCAGCAGCGACGAAGACAGGGGAACCTACGAGCAGTACTTC.

The rearrangement joins TRBV28 to TRBJ1-5; D ambiguous. V lost 6 bases to trimming and J lost 5 bases, with 14 bases between them. There are 14 residues in the CDR3. Germline CDR1 is MDHEN and CDR2 is SYDVKM. As DNA, the CDR3 is TGTGCCAGCAGGACGCCCTCGGATTATCAGCCCCAGCATTTT. It translates to CASRTPSDYQPQHF. Full variable domain (missing parts from reference TRBV28 and TRBJ1-5): DVKVTQSSRYLVKRTGEKVFLECVQDMDHENMFWYRQDPGLGLRLIYFSYDVKMKEKGDIPEGYSVSREKKERFSLILESASTNQTSMYLCASRTPSDYQPQHFGDGTRLSIL.

Regarding this clone: Other DNA sequences within the sample encode an identical CDR3. The chain joins TRBV2 to TRBJ1-1, with D possibly matching TRBD1 (5 bases). Trimming shortened V by 3 bases and J by 1 base, and 6 bases separated the two germline ends. From germline, CDR1 is SNHLY and CDR2 FYNNEI. This CDR3 contains 13 residues. CDR3 nucleotides: TGTGCCAGCAGTGATGACAGGAACACTGAAGCTTTCTTT. Amino acid sequence: CASSDDRNTEAFF.

This chain connects TRBV2 to TRBJ1-1, with TRBD1 matching over 8 bases. This CDR3 comprises 15 residues. The junction had 5 bases not matched to a gene; V was cut back by 4 bases and J by 1 base. CDR1 SNHLY and CDR2 FYNNEI come from the germline V gene. The CDR3 spells CASSALGQENTEAFF. The DNA for the CDR3 is TGTGCCAGCAGTGCACTGGGACAGGAGAACACTGAAGCTTTCTTT.

On this clone: The identical CDR3 is also encoded by other nucleotide sequences in the sample. The gene calls are TRBV9 and TRBJ2-7; 9 nucleotides agree with TRBD1. CDR1 and CDR2 from the germline V gene are SGDLS and YYNGEE. V shed 0 bases, J shed 4 bases, and the junction held 2 bases outside the gene matches. CDR3 length: 14 residues. The CDR3 nucleotides read TGTGCCAGCAGCGTAGGAGGACAGGGGTACGAGCAGTACTTC. It is translated as CASSVGGQGYEQYF.